The 28 T cell receptor beta chains below all came from one sample that was sequenced in a study of CD8 T cells in Susac syndrome. An input of roughly 0.45 to 1 ug of RNA was subjected to reverse transcription using random hexamers. MiXCR, run by TCRdb on the immunoSEQ multiplex PCR reads, gives a single entry per CDR3 protein. Here the sample spans under 85,000 distinct CDR3 sequences, about 94% being singletons. Sequencing was carried out using CD8+ T cells from PBMCs. These receptors originate from a human donor with multiple sclerosis.

The chain carries TRBV11-1 and TRBJ2-1; a possible D gene is TRBD2 (6 bases). The CDR3 sequence is 16 residues long. In germline, CDR1 is SGHAT, CDR2 FQDESV (reference sequence). V was cut by 5 bases and J by 0 bases, with 14 bases left in between. CDR3 in DNA: TGTGCCAGCAGCCTGCTGGGACTCAGCTCCTACAATGAGCAGTTCTTC. It is translated as CASSLLGLSSYNEQFF.

The chain links TRBV20-1 to TRBJ2-1; D is perhaps TRBD2 (6 bases). V gave up 0 bases and J gave up 5 bases, with 14 bases separating them. Germline V gene data show CDR1 as DFQATT and CDR2 as SNEGSKA (reference sequence). The CDR3 runs to 15 residues. Here the CDR3 DNA reads TGCAGTGCTAGAGATCAGATAGCGGTGAACAATGAGCAGTTCTTC. Translated: CSARDQIAVNNEQFF.

The chain uses TRBV12-3 or TRBV12-4 and TRBJ2-5, with D perhaps TRBD1 (8 bases). Trimming took off 5 bases at V and 3 bases at J, with 16 bases between the two ends. CDR3 length equals 15 residues. The CDR3 nucleotides read TGTGCCAGCAGTCCAGGGGGCGCGGGGGAAGAGACCCAGTACTTC. It yields the protein CASSPGGAGEETQYF.

This sequence joins TRBV28 and TRBJ1-2, with a tentative D call TRBD1 (6 bases). The germline V gene encodes CDR1 MDHEN and CDR2 SYDVKM. The CDR3 loop spans 16 amino acids. V lost 5 bases, J lost 5 bases, and 21 bases lay in between. The CDR3 spells CASSMNGAQGLYGYTF. The CDR3 DNA is TGTGCCAGCAGTATGAATGGGGCACAGGGCCTGTATGGCTACACCTTC.

V gene TRBV15 combines with J gene TRBJ1-2; D not certain. The germline V and J ends were trimmed by 5 bases and 1 base, with 14 bases remaining between them. CDR3 length: 15 amino acids. Germline V gene sequence: CDR1 LNHNV, CDR2 YYDKDF (reference sequence). DNA for the CDR3: TGTGCCACCAGCGATAGTCCAGAACTTAACTATGGCTACACCTTC. The encoded protein is CATSDSPELNYGYTF.

This clonotype was observed once. The genes are TRBV5-1 and TRBJ2-7, with D perhaps being TRBD1 or TRBD2 (7 bases each). CDR3 length: 15 residues. Germline V gene sequence: CDR1 SGHRS, CDR2 YFSETQ. V was clipped by 0 bases and J by 3 bases, with 13 bases between them. DNA for the CDR3: TGCGCCAGCAGCTTGGAGGGAGGGGGCTTCTACGAGCAGTACTTC. As protein: CASSLEGGGFYEQYF.

The DNA for the CDR3 is TGCAGCGTCCCCTGGGCGGGATCGATCTACAATGAGCAGTTCTTC. Translation gives CSVPWAGSIYNEQFF. The chain couples TRBV29-1 to TRBJ2-1, with D possibly TRBD2 on 6 matching bases. Trimming took off 6 bases at V and 3 bases at J, with 18 bases between the two ends. CDR3 length: 15 amino acids. Germline loops: CDR1 SQVTM, CDR2 ANQGSEA.

The chain uses TRBV5-4 and TRBJ1-2; D may be TRBD1 (6 bases). The germline V gene encodes CDR1 SGHNT and CDR2 YYREEE (reference sequence). V was trimmed by 3 bases and J by 0 bases, leaving 12 bases between them. The CDR3 length is 15 residues. CDR3 loop: CASSSMTGANYGYTF. The CDR3 DNA is TGTGCCAGCAGCTCTATGACAGGAGCTAACTATGGCTACACCTTC.

In this sample, this clonotype turned up once. The chain has TRBV12-3 or TRBV12-4 and TRBJ2-1; the match to TRBD2 covers 11 bases. The CDR3 spans 16 residues. The V gene end was trimmed by 3 bases and the J gene end by 5 bases; junction bases not matched to a gene: 6. CDR3 bases: TGTGCCAGCAGTTTGGGGACTAGCGGAAGAAACAATGAGCAGTTCTTC. This sequence encodes CASSLGTSGRNNEQFF.

This sequence joins TRBV28 and TRBJ2-5, with D perhaps being TRBD1 or TRBD2 (5 bases each). V was trimmed by 10 bases and J by 5 bases, leaving 11 bases between them. The CDR3 is 11 residues long. Germline CDR1 MDHEN, CDR2 SYDVKM. The CDR3 here is CATSWGETQYF. CDR3 coding DNA: TGTGCCACCTCATGGGGGGAGACCCAGTACTTC.

The rearrangement links TRBV13 to TRBJ2-7; TRBD2 matches at 11 bases. The CDR3 spans 14 residues. The V and J ends lost 0 bases and 6 bases, in that order; junction bases with no gene match: 1. Per the germline V gene, CDR1 is PRHDT and CDR2 is FYEKMQ (reference sequence). The CDR3 DNA sequence: TGTGCCAGCAGCTTAGGCCTAGCGGGGGGCGAGCAGTACTTC. Translating gives CASSLGLAGGEQYF.

The chain is built from TRBV27 and TRBJ2-4; possibly TRBD2 for D (5 bases). Germline V gene data show CDR1 as MNHEY and CDR2 as SMNVEV (reference sequence). V was clipped by 2 bases and J by 9 bases, with 8 bases between them. There are 12 residues in the CDR3. This CDR3 is CASSLGGGIQYF. The CDR3 nucleotides are TGTGCCAGCAGTTTAGGAGGAGGCATTCAGTACTTC.

This rearrangement joins TRBV15 to TRBJ2-7, with 7 bases matching TRBD1. The CDR3 has 15 amino acids. The ends lost 3 bases at V and 1 base at J; junction bases unmatched: 6. Germline V gene data show CDR1 as LNHNV and CDR2 as YYDKDF (reference sequence). In nucleotides, the CDR3 is TGTGCCACCAGCAGCAGGACAGGCGGGTCCTACGAGCAGTACTTC. This gives the protein CATSSRTGGSYEQYF.

The V gene is TRBV12-3 or TRBV12-4, the J gene TRBJ2-7; weak D call: TRBD1 (6 bases). V was clipped by 6 bases and J by 2 bases, with 14 bases between them. The CDR3 totals 14 residues. The CDR3 coding sequence is TGTGCCAGCAGCGTCACAGGGTTTCCCTACGAGCAGTACTTC. It translates to CASSVTGFPYEQYF.

The chain combines TRBV12-3 or TRBV12-4 with TRBJ2-4; D remains unclear. V was clipped by 1 base and J by 6 bases, with 16 bases between them. This CDR3 has 16 residues. CDR3: CASSLEGRPDANIQYF. For the CDR3, the DNA is TGTGCCAGCAGTTTAGAAGGCAGACCGGACGCAAACATTCAGTACTTC.

This clonotype occurred once. The rearrangement uses TRBV7-3 and TRBJ2-7; 13 bases line up with TRBD2. Germline CDR1 is SGHTA and CDR2 is FQGTGA. CDR3 size: 14 residues. V dropped 4 bases and J dropped 5; count of bases not matched to a gene: 2. Written as DNA, the CDR3 is TGTGCCAGCAGCTCCGGGACTAGCGGGGACGAGCAGTACTTC. It yields the protein CASSSGTSGDEQYF.

The gene calls are TRBV25-1 and TRBJ2-5; D remains unclear. The CDR3 sequence is 13 residues long. The V gene lost 1 base and the J gene lost 3 bases, with 6 bases spanning the gap. From germline, CDR1 is MGHDK and CDR2 SYGVNS. The CDR3, as DNA: TGTGCCAGCAGTGAATCGACGGAAGAGACCCAGTACTTC. Protein sequence: CASSESTEETQYF.

The chain is built from TRBV29-1 and TRBJ2-1, with D hard to call. V lost 5 bases, J lost 4 bases, and 12 bases lay in between. This CDR3 has 13 amino acids. Germline V gene sequence: CDR1 SQVTM, CDR2 ANQGSEA. CDR3 in amino acids: CSVPVDTYNEQFF. In DNA form, the CDR3 reads TGCAGCGTTCCCGTCGACACTTACAATGAGCAGTTCTTC.

The chain uses TRBV4-3 and TRBJ1-1, with 8 bases aligning to TRBD1. The ends lost 0 bases at V and 0 bases at J; junction bases unmatched: 6. CDR1 and CDR2 from the germline V gene are LGHNA and YSLEER. The CDR3 spans 17 residues. CDR3 in amino acids: CASSQDVDRVMNTEAFF. CDR3 nucleotide sequence: TGCGCCAGCAGCCAAGATGTGGACAGGGTTATGAACACTGAAGCTTTCTTT.

The chain couples TRBV20-1 to TRBJ1-5; 7 nucleotides agree with TRBD1. Per germline, CDR1 DFQATT and CDR2 SNEGSKA (reference sequence). The length of the CDR3 is 15 residues. The V gene end was trimmed by 0 bases and the J gene end by 6 bases; junction bases not matched to a gene: 8. The CDR3 loop is CSARDLDRDVQPQHF. The CDR3, as DNA: TGCAGTGCTAGAGATCTAGACAGGGACGTTCAGCCCCAGCATTTT.

This chain uses TRBV20-1 with TRBJ2-5; D perhaps matches TRBD2 (5 bases). Trimming cost V 0 bases and J 5 bases, with 13 bases left between them. The V gene's germline CDR1 is DFQATT and CDR2 SNEGSKA (reference sequence). The CDR3 runs 14 residues. CDR3 bases: TGCAGTGCTAGAGATTCCGGGGTGGGGGAGACCCAGTACTTC. This encodes CSARDSGVGETQYF.

This chain links TRBV7-9 with TRBJ1-1; no reliable D call. This CDR3 is 12 amino acids long. Germline V CDR1 and CDR2: SEHNR, FQNEAQ (reference sequence). V was shortened by 0 bases and J by 8 bases, with 7 bases between the two germline ends. This chain's CDR3 is CASSLAKEEAFF. The CDR3 region has the DNA TGTGCCAGCAGCTTAGCTAAAGAGGAAGCTTTCTTT.

The chain combines TRBV12-3 or TRBV12-4 with TRBJ2-7; D gene uncertain. V was clipped by 5 bases and J by 7 bases, with 18 bases between them. The CDR3 is 14 residues long. For the CDR3, the DNA is TGTGCCAGCAGTCCCGGTTCTACCTTGTGGGAGCAGTACTTC. This sequence encodes CASSPGSTLWEQYF.

This chain uses TRBV7-6 with TRBJ1-6, with D possibly being TRBD1 (5 bases). CDR1 is SGHVS, CDR2 FNYEAQ, per germline. The CDR3 has 16 residues. V was pared by 10 bases and J by 3 bases, with 19 bases between. The CDR3 spells CANRWAGESYNSPLHF. CDR3 coding DNA: TGTGCCAACCGATGGGCGGGGGAAAGCTATAATTCACCCCTCCACTTT.

This rearrangement joins TRBV5-6 to TRBJ1-1; TRBD1 is a possible D gene (5 bases). CDR3 length: 15 residues. V lost 6 bases, J lost 3 bases, and 18 bases lay in between. The germline V gene encodes CDR1 SGHDT and CDR2 YYEEEE. In DNA, the CDR3 is TGTGCCAGCACCCAAGGTTGGGGGATGGACACTGAAGCTTTCTTT. Its translation: CASTQGWGMDTEAFF.

This rearrangement joins TRBV18 to TRBJ1-5, with 10 bases lining up with TRBD1. The CDR3 sequence is 17 residues long. Germline loops: CDR1 KGHSH, CDR2 LQKENI. Unmatched junction bases numbered 8, after V lost 3 bases and J lost 3 bases. The CDR3 protein is CASSPYPGQGPNQPQHF. DNA of the CDR3: TGTGCCAGCTCACCGTATCCGGGACAGGGGCCCAATCAGCCCCAGCATTTT.

The chain joins TRBV24-1 to TRBJ2-7, with 7 bases that match TRBD2. The CDR3 consists of 16 residues. CDR1 is KGHDR and CDR2 is SFDVKD in the germline V gene. V was pared by 4 bases and J by 2 bases, with 10 bases of the junction left unmatched. The CDR3 loop reads CATSDQAGEIPYEQYF. The CDR3 DNA sequence: TGTGCCACCAGTGACCAGGCGGGGGAGATCCCCTACGAGCAGTACTTC.

This rearrangement joins TRBV19 to TRBJ2-7; D ambiguous. V was clipped by 2 bases and J by 0 bases, with 11 bases between them. CDR1 LNHDA and CDR2 SQIVND come from the germline V gene (reference sequence). This CDR3 spans 15 amino acids. The CDR3 loop reads CASSISGSRSYEQYF. The DNA of the CDR3 is TGTGCCAGTAGTATATCAGGCAGTCGCTCCTACGAGCAGTACTTC.